This T cell receptor (beta chain) was captured by sequencing in a study of shared clonotypes between healthy human individuals. Study-level information: Each donor had three CD4 naive, three CD4 memory, two CD8 naive and one CD8 memory plate.

Here immunoSEQ multiplex PCR was the method, and the copy in TCRdb shows in-frame clones only, minus some. Here the sample spans roughly 1,600,000 clones, 98% being singletons. The CDR3 spans 13 residues. CDR1 and CDR2 (germline): SQVTM, ANQGSEA. Trimming shortened V by 1 base and J by 3 bases, and 8 bases separated the two germline ends. This clone was seen just once. Its antigen is still unknown. The same CDR3 can be traced to other DNA sequences in this sample. The study separated CD4+ cells into CD45RA+ naive and CD45RA-negative memory subsets. General study results and limits: A handful of donors showed sharing of about 4.8% of naive CD4 clonotypes.

V is TRBV29-1 and J is TRBJ2-3; tentatively, D is TRBD2 (6 bases). The sequence derives from a man aged 25 to 40 in good health. The sample was naive CD4+ T cells sorted from blood. Subset: CD45RA+ positively selected. CDR3 coding DNA: TGCAGCGTTGAAGTAGGAGGGACAGATACGCAGTATTTT. It codes for CSVEVGGTDTQYF.